This T cell receptor beta chain stems from a study of T cells expressing NK-cell markers. Germline V gene lookup returns CDR1 LGHDT and CDR2 YNNKEL (reference sequence). This CDR3 comprises 15 residues. TCRdb reprocessed the 5' RACE reads, with one entry per CDR3 protein and no DNA. Its clone listing holds 500,000 to 700,000 distinct CDR3 sequences. The material sequenced was blood T cells: a sorted CD56 or NKG2C T cell subset, CD4+ or CD8+ T cells, or bulk PBMC T cells (not recorded which). The chain couples TRBV3-1 to TRBJ2-1. This TCR came from a man between 18 and 35 years old in good health. The CDR3: CASSKLGSSYNEQFF.